The 11 T cell receptor beta chains below come from one sample, sequenced in a study of control samples from healthy donors and cancer patients. Generated by immunoSEQ multiplex PCR, the TCRdb table keeps only in-frame clones and is missing some. This table holds about 120,000 clones, 85% to 95% found once. Sequencing used blood. The receptors shown here come from a man younger than 40 in good health.

This clone has just one count. The chain employs TRBV11-1 and TRBJ2-1, with a weak D call TRBD1 (7 bases). Germline V gives CDR1 SGHAT, CDR2 FQDESV (reference sequence). Trimming cost V 6 bases and J 6 bases, with 15 bases left between them. CDR3 length equals 14 residues. The CDR3 DNA reads TGTGCCAGCAGGCCGTCAGGGGGGTTCAATGAGCAGTTCTTC. It is translated as CASRPSGGFNEQFF. The full variable domain, in which reference TRBV11-1 and TRBJ2-1 provide the parts outside the CDR3, is EAEVAQSPRYKITEKSQAVAFWCDPISGHATLYWYRQILGQGPELLVQFQDESVVDDSQLPKDRFSAERLKGVDSTLKIQPAELGDSAMYLCASRPSGGFNEQFFGPGTRLTVL.

The chain links TRBV19 to TRBJ1-4; no clear D gene. CDR3 length: 13 residues. With 0 bases removed from V and 5 bases from J, the gap between germline ends came to 4 bases. The germline CDR1 and CDR2 sequences are LNHDA and SQIVND (reference sequence). The CDR3 bases are TGTGCCAGTAGTATAGATCTAAATGAAAAACTGTTTTTT. Translation gives CASSIDLNEKLFF.

The chain carries TRBV12-5 and TRBJ2-7, with TRBD1 identical over 7 bases. The CDR3 has 15 amino acids. V lost 1 base and J lost 4; bases outside the gene matches: 7. The germline V gene encodes CDR1 LGHNT and CDR2 FRNRAP. CDR3 sequence: CASGLGYGTAYEQYV. DNA for the CDR3: TGTGCTAGTGGTTTGGGCTACGGGACAGCTTACGAGCAGTACGTC.

This clone occurred once. The chain recombines TRBV7-9 with TRBJ1-2; D possibly corresponds to TRBD1 (5 bases). The CDR3 has 14 residues. The V end was cut by 5 bases, the J end by 4 bases, with 14 bases between. Germline assignment: CDR1 SEHNR and CDR2 FQNEAQ (reference sequence). CDR3 nucleotide sequence: TGTGCCAGCAGCGCGCCGACAGTATTCTATGGCTACACCTTC. Protein product: CASSAPTVFYGYTF.

Details on this clone: Other DNA sequences in the sample encode the same CDR3. The J gene is TRBJ1-4, the V gene TRBV6-6, with D tentatively TRBD1 (5 bases). Germline V CDR1 and CDR2: MNHNY, SVGAGI (reference sequence). V was cut by 5 bases and J by 7 bases, with 11 bases left in between. The CDR3 loop spans 13 amino acids. The CDR3 here is CASSPEGREKLFF. CDR3 coding DNA: TGTGCCAGCAGTCCGGAGGGACGTGAAAAACTGTTTTTT.

This chain connects TRBV11-2 to TRBJ1-4; perhaps TRBD1 as D (5 bases). Germline CDR1 is SGHAT and CDR2 is FQNNGV. Trimming cost V 5 bases and J 4 bases, with 11 bases left between them. The CDR3 is made up of 14 amino acids. CDR3 in DNA: TGTGCCAGCAGCCTCATGGGGGGTAATGAAAAACTGTTTTTT. Protein product: CASSLMGGNEKLFF.

In DNA, the CDR3 is TGTGCCAGCAGCCTGCGGACTAGCGGGGATGCAAATGAGCAGTTCTTC. This gives the protein CASSLRTSGDANEQFF. This chain joins TRBV5-8 and TRBJ2-1; 12 bases are a match to TRBD2. This CDR3 comprises 16 residues. Germline loops: CDR1 SGHTS, CDR2 YDEGEE. J was trimmed by 7 bases and V by 4 bases; bases with no gene match: 9.

This clone has only a few counts. The chain links TRBV5-1 to TRBJ2-3; D is ambiguous. Germline loops: CDR1 SGHRS, CDR2 YFSETQ. The CDR3 spans 15 residues. Trimming cost V 0 bases and J 3 bases, with 11 bases left between them. CDR3 in DNA: TGCGCCAGCAGCTTGGGGGCTATGGCTACAGATACGCAGTATTTT. This codes for CASSLGAMATDTQYF.

This clone was found once. The chain carries TRBV19 and TRBJ1-4; D is uncertain. Germline V lookup: CDR1 LNHDA, CDR2 SQIVND (reference sequence). With 0 bases removed from V and 8 bases from J, the gap between germline ends came to 13 bases. The CDR3 runs 15 residues. CDR3 protein: CASSIDGPGGEKLFF. The DNA of the CDR3 is TGTGCCAGTAGTATAGATGGGCCCGGTGGGGAAAAACTGTTTTTT.

The chain couples TRBV5-8 to TRBJ1-5, with D possibly being TRBD1 (6 bases). The germline V gene encodes CDR1 SGHTS and CDR2 YDEGEE. The CDR3 sequence is 15 residues long. Trimming removed 1 base at V and 1 base at J, with 9 bases between. The CDR3 nucleotides are TGTGCCAGCAGCTTGACGGGACACAGCAATCAGCCCCAGCATTTT. Encoded protein: CASSLTGHSNQPQHF.

The chain links TRBV2 to TRBJ1-2; D perhaps matches TRBD1 (6 bases). Germline CDR1 SNHLY, CDR2 FYNNEI. V lost 3 bases, J lost 5 bases, and 10 bases lay in between. The CDR3 is made up of 13 amino acids. The CDR3 region is CASSEGAAYGYTF. DNA of the CDR3: TGTGCCAGCAGTGAGGGGGCAGCTTATGGCTACACCTTC.